A single sample gave rise to the 29 T cell receptor beta chains below, sequenced in a study of T cells in Graves' hyperthyroidism and ophthalmopathy. The investigators amplified TCR beta CDR3 regions from RNA transcripts. A set of HTBI primers served as the primers for a first-round RT-PCR of the TCR CDR3. TCRdb analysed the multiplex PCR reads with MiXCR anew, one entry per CDR3 protein. This sample has 600,000 or so distinct CDR3 sequences, with around 13% found just once. The sequencing input was blood. The receptors were sampled from a woman aged 50 to 60 with Graves' ophthalmopathy.

This clonotype was observed a handful of times. J is TRBJ2-1 and V is TRBV9, with D perhaps matching TRBD1 (6 bases). CDR3 length: 15 amino acids. Trimming pared 3 bases from V and 5 bases from J, leaving 15 bases between. CDR1 SGDLS and CDR2 YYNGEE come from the germline V gene. Here the CDR3 DNA reads TGTGCCAGCAGCGGCGGCCCCAGGGGACACAATGAGCAGTTCTTC. It is translated as CASSGGPRGHNEQFF.

This clonotype was seen many times. The CDR3 sequence is CASNMGGLAGGVQYF. CDR3 DNA: TGTGCCAGCAACATGGGGGGACTAGCGGGAGGAGTGCAGTACTTC. The gene calls are TRBV5-4 and TRBJ2-7; 15 bases are shared with TRBD2. Germline V CDR1 and CDR2: SGHNT, YYREEE (reference sequence). The CDR3 is 15 amino acids. V trimming: 6 bases; J trimming: 9 bases; junction bases outside the gene matches: 10.

On this clonotype: Possible read error: a much larger clone is one base away. The rearrangement uses TRBV7-9 and TRBJ1-5; D remains unclear. CDR1 is SEHNR and CDR2 is FQNEAQ in the germline V gene (reference sequence). CDR3 size: 13 residues. V lost 1 base and J lost 4, with 5 bases in between. The CDR3: CASSLGENQPQHF. CDR3 in DNA: TGTGCCAGCAGCTTAGGGGAGAATCAGCCCCAGCATTTT. Combining the CDR3 with reference TRBV7-9 and TRBJ1-5 gives the whole variable domain DTGVSQNPRHKITKRGQNVTFRCDPISEHNRLYWYRQTLGQGPEFLTYFQNEAQLEKSRLLSDRFSAERPKGSFSTLEIQRTEQGDSAMYLCASSLGENQPQHFGDGTRLSIL.

The chain links TRBV6-2 or TRBV6-3 to TRBJ2-2, with 12 bases identical to TRBD2. CDR1 and CDR2 from the germline V gene are MNHEY and SVGEGT. The CDR3 spans 16 residues. The ends lost 5 bases at V and 6 bases at J; junction bases unmatched: 7. CDR3 residues: CASSTQTSGRPGELFF. The CDR3 nucleotides read TGTGCCAGCAGTACCCAGACTAGCGGGAGACCCGGGGAGCTGTTTTTT.

This clonotype was detected many times. V gene TRBV3-1 combines with J gene TRBJ2-5; either TRBD1 or TRBD2 may supply D (5 bases each). Germline V gene lookup returns CDR1 LGHDT and CDR2 YNNKEL (reference sequence). The CDR3 is 14 residues long. V lost 6 bases and J 4 bases, leaving 15 bases between the germline ends. The CDR3 DNA is TGTGCCAGCAGTGCCGGGACCCCCAGAGAGACCCAGTACTTC. It yields the protein CASSAGTPRETQYF.

This clonotype was seen a few times. This rearrangement joins TRBV20-1 to TRBJ2-7, with D possibly matching TRBD2 (6 bases). Germline CDR1 reads DFQATT; CDR2 reads SNEGSKA (reference sequence). V was pared by 5 bases and J by 3 bases, with 14 bases between. This CDR3 contains 13 residues. DNA of the CDR3: TGCAGTGCTGGCGGGGCTAATTTCTACGAGCAGTACTTC. Translation gives CSAGGANFYEQYF.

On this clonotype itself: Lacking the conserved final phenylalanine or tryptophan, this CDR3 likely reflects a read error. The V and J genes are TRBV3-1 and TRBJ1-2; 7 nucleotides agree with TRBD1. J gave up 7 bases and V 3 bases, and 5 bases lay outside the gene matches. The germline gives CDR1 LGHDT, CDR2 YNNKEL (reference sequence). There are 13 residues in the CDR3. The CDR3 DNA sequence: TGTGCCAGCAGCCAGCAGGGGGAAAGTGGCTACACCCTC. Amino acid sequence: CASSQQGESGYTL.

This clonotype was detected a few times. J is TRBJ1-2 and V is TRBV7-9; the D gene is possibly TRBD1 (5 bases). This CDR3 comprises 14 residues. V was shortened by 1 base and J by 4 bases, with 10 bases between the two germline ends. Germline V lookup: CDR1 SEHNR, CDR2 FQNEAQ (reference sequence). The CDR3 region is CASSLVGLSYGYTF. The CDR3 DNA follows: TGTGCCAGCAGCTTAGTGGGACTGAGCTATGGCTACACCTTC.

Comment on this clonotype: A much bigger clone sits one base away, suggesting this may be a read error. No conserved phenylalanine or tryptophan ends this CDR3, so it is likely a read error. The chain links TRBV7-8 to TRBJ2-7, with 8 bases fitting TRBD2. Germline V gene sequence: CDR1 SGHVS, CDR2 FQNEAQ. The CDR3 is 16 residues long. The V and J ends lost 2 bases and 3 bases, in that order; junction bases with no gene match: 9. The CDR3 DNA is TGTGCCAGCAGCTTATCTCTTCCGGGAGGGCGCTACGAGCAGTACCTC. It codes for CASSLSLPGGRYEQYL.

This clonotype has ten or more counts. The chain joins TRBV6-2 or TRBV6-3 to TRBJ2-3, with 9 bases aligning to TRBD1. With V trimmed by 6 bases and J by 1 base, 14 bases remained unmatched. There are 18 residues in the CDR3. Germline V lookup: CDR1 MNHEY, CDR2 SVGEGT. The chain's CDR3 is CASRYPGQGNHRTDTQYF. CDR3 in DNA: TGTGCCAGCAGATATCCGGGACAGGGCAATCACCGCACAGATACGCAGTATTTT.

This clonotype occurred many times. The genes are TRBV30 and TRBJ1-1; possible D gene TRBD1, 5 bases. This CDR3 has 11 residues. V lost 4 bases and J lost 4, with 7 bases in between. Germline CDR1 GTSNPN, CDR2 SVGIG (reference sequence). The CDR3 loop reads CAWNGGTEAFF. Written as DNA, the CDR3 is TGTGCCTGGAATGGGGGCACTGAAGCTTTCTTT.

This clonotype occurred a few times. Being one base from a much bigger clone, this may be a read error. Given the absence of the conserved phenylalanine or tryptophan at the CDR3 end, a read error is likely. The chain recombines TRBV20-1 with TRBJ2-3, with TRBD1 matching over 8 bases. CDR3 length: 14 residues. CDR1 DFQATT and CDR2 SNEGSKA come from the germline V gene (reference sequence). V lost 5 bases and J lost 2; bases outside the gene matches: 6. Here the CDR3 DNA reads TGCAGTGCTCTGACAGGGGTGCCCACAGATACGCAGTATTCT. Translation: CSALTGVPTDTQYS.

This clonotype occurred many times. V gene TRBV28 combines with J gene TRBJ1-5, with 7 bases matching TRBD1. Per germline, CDR1 MDHEN and CDR2 SYDVKM. Germline trimming cut 6 bases from V and 7 bases from J; bases unmatched to any gene: 9. The CDR3 runs to 14 residues. CDR3: CASSPPGGQQPQHF. As DNA, the CDR3 is TGTGCCAGCAGCCCCCCAGGGGGACAACAGCCCCAGCATTTT.

This clonotype appeared many times. The chain is built from TRBV28 and TRBJ2-1, with 10 bases matching TRBD2. J lost 8 bases, V lost 4 bases, and 5 bases had no gene match. The CDR3 sequence is 14 residues long. CDR1 is MDHEN, CDR2 SYDVKM, per germline. The CDR3 loop reads CASSSLAGFDEQFF. The CDR3 DNA reads TGTGCCAGCAGTTCACTAGCGGGATTCGATGAGCAGTTCTTC.

In its sample, this clonotype was seen a few times. This sequence joins TRBV29-1 and TRBJ2-7; possibly TRBD1 for D (5 bases). V was cut by 8 bases and J by 2 bases, with 13 bases left in between. Per germline, CDR1 SQVTM and CDR2 ANQGSEA. The CDR3 sequence is 12 residues long. The CDR3 here is CSIRTDTYEQYF. The CDR3 nucleotides read TGCAGCATCCGGACGGACACCTACGAGCAGTACTTC.

Many counts were recorded for this clonotype. CDR3 DNA: TGTGCCAGCAGCCCGGGGGGCGCGGCCGTCGGCTATGGCTACACCTTC. It yields the protein CASSPGGAAVGYGYTF. The chain carries TRBV9 and TRBJ1-2; weak D call: TRBD1 (6 bases). The germline V gene encodes CDR1 SGDLS and CDR2 YYNGEE. The V end was cut by 4 bases, the J end by 4 bases, with 20 bases between. The CDR3 runs 16 residues.

Worth noting for this clonotype: With a much larger clone just one base away, this may be a read error. The CDR3 protein is CASSRRTRSELYF. CDR3 DNA: TGTGCCAGCAGTCGACGGACAAGGAGCGAGCTGTACTTC. The rearrangement links TRBV6-1 to TRBJ2-7; TRBD1 is a possible D gene (5 bases). CDR1 and CDR2 from the germline V gene are MNHNS and SASEGT. This CDR3 region has 13 residues.

This chain uses TRBV7-9 with TRBJ2-3, with 7 bases matching TRBD2. The CDR3 spans 14 residues. The trim removed 5 bases at V and 5 bases at J, leaving 7 bases unmatched. Germline V gene lookup returns CDR1 SEHNR and CDR2 FQNEAQ (reference sequence). CDR3: CASSPGASGDTQYF. The CDR3 bases are TGTGCCAGCAGCCCCGGCGCTAGCGGAGATACGCAGTATTTT. Full variable domain (rest looked up from reference TRBV7-9 and TRBJ2-3): DTGVSQNPRHKITKRGQNVTFRCDPISEHNRLYWYRQTLGQGPEFLTYFQNEAQLEKSRLLSDRFSAERPKGSFSTLEIQRTEQGDSAMYLCASSPGASGDTQYFGPGTRLTVL.

This clonotype was detected only a few times. The rearrangement links TRBV6-2 or TRBV6-3 to TRBJ2-1; TRBD2 aligns across 8 bases. J lost 0 bases, V lost 5 bases, and 9 bases had no gene match. Germline CDR1 MNHEY, CDR2 SVGEGT. This CDR3 region has 17 residues. The CDR3 DNA sequence: TGTGCCAGCAGTGGAGGGACTAGGGGGAGCTCCTACAATGAGCAGTTCTTC. Translating it yields CASSGGTRGSSYNEQFF.

This clonotype occurred many times. This rearrangement joins TRBV18 to TRBJ1-6; D uncertain. Deletions cut 2 bases from V and 11 bases from J, with 13 bases between. The CDR3 covers 14 residues. Germline lookup yields CDR1 KGHSH and CDR2 LQKENI. CDR3: CASSPKPGLTPLHF. CDR3 DNA: TGTGCCAGCTCACCAAAACCGGGTTTGACACCCCTCCACTTT.

CDR3 sequence (DNA): TGTGCCAGCAGTCGATCGGGGGCGAGGTACACCTTC. Residues: CASSRSGARYTF. V and J are TRBV5-5 and TRBJ1-2, with a possible D match to TRBD1 (6 bases). The V gene's germline CDR1 is SGHKS and CDR2 YYEKEE (reference sequence). This CDR3 comprises 12 residues. Trimming pared 5 bases from V and 11 bases from J, leaving 16 bases between.

This clonotype was picked up a small number of times. J is TRBJ1-3 and V is TRBV19, with TRBD1 matching over 8 bases. The germline gives CDR1 LNHDA, CDR2 SQIVND (reference sequence). The CDR3 spans 16 residues. The ends lost 7 bases at V and 1 base at J; junction bases unmatched: 9. The CDR3, as DNA: TGTGCCAGTATGAAGACAGGGGTCGGGTCTGGAAACACCATATATTTT. Residues: CASMKTGVGSGNTIYF.

J is TRBJ2-2 and V is TRBV4-2; D is unresolved. V lost 1 base and J lost 3, with 15 bases in between. CDR1 and CDR2 from the germline V gene are LGHNA and YNFKEQ. This CDR3 has 17 residues. The chain's CDR3 is CASSQVSLRGHTGELFF. CDR3 bases: TGTGCCAGCAGCCAAGTCTCCCTCAGAGGACACACCGGGGAGCTGTTTTTT.

This clonotype was found a few times. The DNA of the CDR3 is TGCAGCGTTCTAGGGGGAAAAGCCTACGAGCAGTACTTC. It codes for CSVLGGKAYEQYF. The chain uses TRBV29-1 and TRBJ2-7; a possible D gene is TRBD1 (6 bases). Germline V CDR1 and CDR2: SQVTM, ANQGSEA. The CDR3 is 13 residues long. Between the trimmed V and J ends, which lost 5 bases and 2 bases, there was a span of 13 bases.

About this clonotype: Relative to the germline gene, one junction end is altered; a read error may explain this. V and J are TRBV7-2 and TRBJ1-1; D ambiguous. From germline, CDR1 is SGHTA and CDR2 FQGNSA. CDR3 length: 16 amino acids. Written as DNA, the CDR3 is TGTGCCAACAGCTTCTTCGCCGGGAAAGACGACACTGAAGCTTTCTTT. It codes for CANSFFAGKDDTEAFF.

The chain is built from TRBV6-1 and TRBJ2-5; 7 positions agree with TRBD1. Germline CDR1 reads MNHNS; CDR2 reads SASEGT. The CDR3 has 13 amino acids. V lost 7 bases and J lost 3; bases outside the gene matches: 5. CDR3 nucleotide sequence: TGTGCCAGCACCATGGGACAGAAAGAGACCCAGTACTTC. Translated, it gives CASTMGQKETQYF.

The CDR3 DNA follows: TGCAGTGCTAGAGATAGGACAGCGGGTCGCTCCTACGAGCAGTACTTC. It is translated as CSARDRTAGRSYEQYF. The gene calls are TRBV20-1 and TRBJ2-7; D assignment may be TRBD1 or TRBD2 (6 bases each). V lost 0 bases, J lost 0 bases, and 15 bases lay in between. Germline lookup yields CDR1 DFQATT and CDR2 SNEGSKA (reference sequence). The CDR3 sequence is 16 residues long.

The sample holds many counts of this clonotype. J is TRBJ1-2 and V is TRBV6-5; TRBD1 agrees at 8 bases. This CDR3 spans 14 amino acids. Unmatched junction bases numbered 1, after V lost 0 bases and J lost 4 bases. Germline assignment: CDR1 MNHEY and CDR2 SVGAGI. CDR3 DNA: TGTGCCAGCAGTTACTCCGGACAGGGCTATGGCTACACCTTC. Its translation: CASSYSGQGYGYTF.

There are many counts of this clonotype. The genes are TRBV28 and TRBJ1-1, with D hard to call. The V end lost 3 bases, the J end lost 0 bases, and 11 bases lay between the germline ends. This CDR3 comprises 15 residues. Germline V gene lookup returns CDR1 MDHEN and CDR2 SYDVKM. DNA of the CDR3: TGTGCCAGCAGTTTGAATGCAGCGATGAACACTGAAGCTTTCTTT. The encoded protein is CASSLNAAMNTEAFF. Full variable domain (remainder filled in from reference TRBV28 and TRBJ1-1): DVKVTQSSRYLVKRTGEKVFLECVQDMDHENMFWYRQDPGLGLRLIYFSYDVKMKEKGDIPEGYSVSREKKERFSLILESASTNQTSMYLCASSLNAAMNTEAFFGQGTRLTVV.